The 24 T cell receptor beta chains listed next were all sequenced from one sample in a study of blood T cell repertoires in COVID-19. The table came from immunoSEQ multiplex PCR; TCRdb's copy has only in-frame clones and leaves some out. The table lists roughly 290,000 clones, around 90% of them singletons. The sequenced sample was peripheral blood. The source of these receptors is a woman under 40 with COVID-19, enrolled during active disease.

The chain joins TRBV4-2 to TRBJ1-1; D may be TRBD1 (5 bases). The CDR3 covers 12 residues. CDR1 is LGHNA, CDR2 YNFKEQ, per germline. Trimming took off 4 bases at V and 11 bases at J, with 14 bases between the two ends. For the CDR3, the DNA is TGTGCCAGCAGCCCCACCCAGGGTTCTGCTTTCTTT. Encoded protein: CASSPTQGSAFF.

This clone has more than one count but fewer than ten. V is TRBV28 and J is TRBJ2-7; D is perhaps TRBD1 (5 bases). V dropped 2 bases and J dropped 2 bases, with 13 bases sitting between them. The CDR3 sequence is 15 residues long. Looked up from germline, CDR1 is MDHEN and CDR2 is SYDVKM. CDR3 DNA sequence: TGTGCCAGCAGTTTAGCCAGGGCATTACCCTACGAGCAGTACTTC. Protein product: CASSLARALPYEQYF.

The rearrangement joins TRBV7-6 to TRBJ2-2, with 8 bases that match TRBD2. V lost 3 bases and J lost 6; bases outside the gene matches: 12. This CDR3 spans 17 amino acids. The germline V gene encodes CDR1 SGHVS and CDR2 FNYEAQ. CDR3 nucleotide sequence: TGTGCCAGCAGCTTGGGACCTAGCGGGTCAGGCGCCGGGGAGCTGTTTTTT. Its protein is CASSLGPSGSGAGELFF.

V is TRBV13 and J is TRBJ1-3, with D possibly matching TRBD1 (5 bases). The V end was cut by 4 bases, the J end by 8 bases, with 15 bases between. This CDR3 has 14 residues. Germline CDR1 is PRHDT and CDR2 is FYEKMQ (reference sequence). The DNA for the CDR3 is TGTGCCAGCAGCTCGGGTGGGGCGGCTTACACCATATATTTT. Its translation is CASSSGGAAYTIYF.

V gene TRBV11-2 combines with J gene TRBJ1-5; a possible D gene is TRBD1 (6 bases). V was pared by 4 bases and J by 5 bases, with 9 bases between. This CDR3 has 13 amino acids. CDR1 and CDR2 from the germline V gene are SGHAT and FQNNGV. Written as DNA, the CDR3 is TGTGCCAGCAGCTGGGGGCGCGATCAGCCCCAGCATTTT. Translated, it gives CASSWGRDQPQHF.

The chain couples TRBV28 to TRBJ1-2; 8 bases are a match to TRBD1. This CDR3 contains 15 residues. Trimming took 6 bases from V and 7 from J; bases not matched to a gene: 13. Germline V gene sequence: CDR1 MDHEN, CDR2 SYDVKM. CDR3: CASRPRGQALGGYTF. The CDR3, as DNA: TGTGCCAGCAGGCCCCGGGGACAGGCTCTGGGTGGCTACACCTTC.

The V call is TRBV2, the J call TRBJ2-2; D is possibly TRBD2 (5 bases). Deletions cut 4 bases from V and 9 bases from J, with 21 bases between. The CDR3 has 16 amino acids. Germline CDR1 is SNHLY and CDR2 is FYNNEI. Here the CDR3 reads CASSAGIVVRDRELFF. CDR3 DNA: TGTGCCAGCAGTGCCGGGATAGTCGTAAGAGACCGGGAGCTGTTTTTT.

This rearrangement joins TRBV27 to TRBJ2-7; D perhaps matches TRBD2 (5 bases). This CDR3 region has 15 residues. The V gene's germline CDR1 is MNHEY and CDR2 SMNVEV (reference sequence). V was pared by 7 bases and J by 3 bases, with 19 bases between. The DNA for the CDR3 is TGTGCCAGCAACCCCCGCCTCGGAGAGGGCTACGAGCAGTACTTC. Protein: CASNPRLGEGYEQYF.

CDR3: CASSLVMNTGELFF. The CDR3 DNA follows: TGTGCCAGCAGCTTAGTCATGAACACCGGGGAGCTGTTTTTT. This chain connects TRBV7-2 to TRBJ2-2; D remains ambiguous. V lost 1 base and J lost 1, with 4 bases in between. CDR1 is SGHTA and CDR2 is FQGNSA in the germline V gene. The CDR3 runs 14 residues.

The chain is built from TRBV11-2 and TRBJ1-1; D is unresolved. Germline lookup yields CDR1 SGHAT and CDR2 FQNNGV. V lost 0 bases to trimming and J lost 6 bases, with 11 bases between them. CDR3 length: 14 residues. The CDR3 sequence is CASSLDVPGSEAFF. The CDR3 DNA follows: TGTGCCAGCAGCTTAGATGTCCCGGGTTCTGAAGCTTTCTTT.

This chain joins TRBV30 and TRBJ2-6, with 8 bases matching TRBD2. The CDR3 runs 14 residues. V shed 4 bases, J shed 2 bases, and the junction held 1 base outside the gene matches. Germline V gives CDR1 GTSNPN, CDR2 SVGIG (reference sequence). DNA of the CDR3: TGTGCCTGGACGGGGGGGGCTGGGGCCAACGTCCTGACTTTC. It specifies CAWTGGAGANVLTF.

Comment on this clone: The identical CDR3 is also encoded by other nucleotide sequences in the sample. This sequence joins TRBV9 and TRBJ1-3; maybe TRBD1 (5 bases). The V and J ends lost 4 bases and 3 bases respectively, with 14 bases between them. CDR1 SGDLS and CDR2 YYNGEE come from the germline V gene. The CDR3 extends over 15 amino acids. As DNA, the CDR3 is TGTGCCAGCAGCTCCCAAACAGGCTTTGGAAACACCATATATTTT. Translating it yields CASSSQTGFGNTIYF.

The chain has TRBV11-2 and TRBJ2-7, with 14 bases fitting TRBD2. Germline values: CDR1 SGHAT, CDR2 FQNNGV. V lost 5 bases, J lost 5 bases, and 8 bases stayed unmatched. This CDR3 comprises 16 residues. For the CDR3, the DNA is TGTGCCAGCAGCGCCGGGACTAGCGGGAGAAGGCACGAGCAGTACTTC. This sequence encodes CASSAGTSGRRHEQYF.

The CDR3 reads CASTKDPWTANTEAFF. The DNA of the CDR3 is TGTGCCAGCACCAAAGATCCGTGGACAGCTAACACTGAAGCTTTCTTT. The chain links TRBV7-9 to TRBJ1-1; weak D call: TRBD1 (6 bases). Per the germline V gene, CDR1 is SEHNR and CDR2 is FQNEAQ (reference sequence). This CDR3 has 16 residues. V lost 7 bases to trimming and J lost 2 bases, with 20 bases between them. The complete variable domain, with remaining parts taken from reference TRBV7-9 and TRBJ1-1, reads DTGVSQNPRHKITKRGQNVTFRCDPISEHNRLYWYRQTLGQGPEFLTYFQNEAQLEKSRLLSDRFSAERPKGSFSTLEIQRTEQGDSAMYLCASTKDPWTANTEAFFGQGTRLTVV.

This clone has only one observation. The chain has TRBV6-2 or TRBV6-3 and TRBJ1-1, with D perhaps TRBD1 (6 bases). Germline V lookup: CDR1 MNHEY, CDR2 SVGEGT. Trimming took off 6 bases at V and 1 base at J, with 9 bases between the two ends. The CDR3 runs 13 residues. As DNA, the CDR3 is TGTGCCAGCAGCCCGACAGGGAACACTGAAGCTTTCTTT. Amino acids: CASSPTGNTEAFF.

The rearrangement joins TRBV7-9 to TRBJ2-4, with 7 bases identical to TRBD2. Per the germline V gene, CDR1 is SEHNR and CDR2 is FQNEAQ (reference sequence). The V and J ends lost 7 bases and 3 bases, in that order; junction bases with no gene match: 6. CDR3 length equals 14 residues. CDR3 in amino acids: CASTIGGGKNIQYF. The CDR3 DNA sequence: TGTGCCAGCACCATTGGGGGGGGCAAAAACATTCAGTACTTC.

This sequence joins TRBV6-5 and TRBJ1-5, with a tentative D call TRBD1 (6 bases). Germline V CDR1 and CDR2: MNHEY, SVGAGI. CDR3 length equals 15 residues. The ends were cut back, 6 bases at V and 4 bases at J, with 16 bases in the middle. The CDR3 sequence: CASSFGTSPNQPQHF. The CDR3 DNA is TGTGCCAGCAGCTTCGGGACATCCCCTAATCAGCCCCAGCATTTT.

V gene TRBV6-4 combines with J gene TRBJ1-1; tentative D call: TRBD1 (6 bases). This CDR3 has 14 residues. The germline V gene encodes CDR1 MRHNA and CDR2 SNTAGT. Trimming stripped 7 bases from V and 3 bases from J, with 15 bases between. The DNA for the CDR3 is TGTGCCAGCATTACAGGGTCCAGGGACACTGAAGCTTTCTTT. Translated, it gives CASITGSRDTEAFF.

CDR3 amino acids: CASSVNGYNQPQHF. For the CDR3, the DNA is TGTGCCAGCAGTGTCAACGGTTACAATCAGCCCCAGCATTTT. The chain joins TRBV28 to TRBJ1-5; D gene ambiguous. Trimming cost V 5 bases and J 3 bases, with 11 bases left between them. Germline V gives CDR1 MDHEN, CDR2 SYDVKM. The CDR3 consists of 14 residues.

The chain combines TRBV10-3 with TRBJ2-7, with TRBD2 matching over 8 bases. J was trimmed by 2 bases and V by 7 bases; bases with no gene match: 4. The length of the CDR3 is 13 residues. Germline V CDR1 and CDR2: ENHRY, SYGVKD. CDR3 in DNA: TGTGCCATCACTACTAGCGGAGCCTACGAGCAGTACTTC. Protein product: CAITTSGAYEQYF.

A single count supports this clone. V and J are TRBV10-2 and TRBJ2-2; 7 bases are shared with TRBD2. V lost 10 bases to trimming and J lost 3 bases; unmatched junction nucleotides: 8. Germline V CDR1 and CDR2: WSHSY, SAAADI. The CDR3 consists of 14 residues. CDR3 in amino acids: CATTVREDTGELFF. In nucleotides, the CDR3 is TGCGCCACCACTGTACGGGAGGACACCGGGGAGCTGTTTTTT.

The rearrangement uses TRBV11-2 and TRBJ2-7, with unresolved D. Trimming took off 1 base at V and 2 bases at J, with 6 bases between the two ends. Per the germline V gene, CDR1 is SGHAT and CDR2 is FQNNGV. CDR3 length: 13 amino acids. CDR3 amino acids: CASSLVEPYEQYF. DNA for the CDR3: TGTGCCAGCAGCTTAGTAGAACCCTACGAGCAGTACTTC.

The CDR3 DNA reads TGTGCCAGCAGCTTACCGGGGGTCCGCTCCGGGCAGTACTTC. Encoded protein: CASSLPGVRSGQYF. This sequence joins TRBV7-2 and TRBJ2-7, with a tentative D call TRBD2 (6 bases). From germline, CDR1 is SGHTA and CDR2 FQGNSA. V gave up 2 bases and J gave up 9 bases, with 17 bases separating them. The CDR3 is 14 residues long.

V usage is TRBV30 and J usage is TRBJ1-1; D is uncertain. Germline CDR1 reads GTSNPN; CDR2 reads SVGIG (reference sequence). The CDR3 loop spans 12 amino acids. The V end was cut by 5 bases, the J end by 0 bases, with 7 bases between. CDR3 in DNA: TGTGCCTGGGGATACATGAACACTGAAGCTTTCTTT. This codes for CAWGYMNTEAFF.